This T cell receptor (beta chain) emerged from a study of blood T cells in healthy people across ages. The second PCR ran roughly 6 to 11 cycles with a sample-barcoded 5' primer and J-beta primers. TCRdb analysed the 5' RACE reads with MiXCR anew, one entry per CDR3 protein. Found here are about 580,000 distinct CDR3 sequences, more than 45% of them singletons; the top ten hold around 25%. V lost 4 bases and J lost 7; bases outside the gene matches: 6. Looked up from germline, CDR1 is LGHDT and CDR2 is YNNKEL (reference sequence). This CDR3 spans 13 amino acids. Sequencing was carried out using blood. The V gene is TRBV3-1, the J gene TRBJ2-7, with 8 bases that match TRBD1. This receptor was obtained from a man older than 75 in good health. The CDR3 nucleotides read TGTGCCAGCAGCCGGGACAGGCCCTGGGAGCAGTACTTC. Protein sequence: CASSRDRPWEQYF.